This T cell receptor beta chain was captured in a study of identical twins. One entry per CDR3 protein, called by TCRdb with MiXCR from the 5' RACE reads. This table holds some 630,000 distinct CDR3 sequences, less than 9% found once. A further study also used this sample, focusing on yellow fever vaccine responses in identical twins.

This clonotype was obtained from a woman in her late teens or twenties in good health. Sequencing was done on a sample of PBMCs.

CDR3 sequence: CASSESLRTSGSSYNEQFF. The DNA for the CDR3 is TGTGCCAGCAGTGAATCCCTGAGGACTAGCGGGAGCTCCTACAATGAGCAGTTCTTC. The J gene is TRBJ2-1, the V gene TRBV25-1; 13 bases agree with TRBD2. V was clipped by 1 base and J by 0 bases; unmatched bases: 6. CDR3 length: 19 amino acids. CDR1 MGHDK and CDR2 SYGVNS come from the germline V gene.